This TCR beta chain was identified during a study of PD-L1 blockade in urothelial cancer. Turning to the study itself: It was around 2014 that patients started atezolizumab at 1,200 mg intravenously every 3 weeks. About 90% of the roughly 30 patients were men with bladder-origin urothelial cancer. Patients had received 0 to 3 prior chemotherapy regimens.

Repertoires were generated with immunoSEQ multiplex PCR, while TCRdb's copy carries only in-frame clones and drops some. The repertoire holds 120,000 or so clones, with around 86% as singletons. About this clone itself: The same CDR3 arises from other DNA sequences in this sample as well.

The CDR3 has 13 residues. V lost 0 bases and J lost 3, with 7 bases in between. Germline V lookup: CDR1 SGHRS, CDR2 YFSETQ. As for time point: peripheral blood 6 weeks after treatment start. The V and J genes are TRBV5-1 and TRBJ2-7; D unclear. The sample consisted of PBMCs, taken around atezolizumab (anti-PD-L1) treatment. The receptor comes from a man aged 45-65 years with urothelial cancer. CDR3 DNA: TGCGCCAGCAGCTTGGCCGGTAGCTACGAGCAGTACTTC. It is translated as CASSLAGSYEQYF.